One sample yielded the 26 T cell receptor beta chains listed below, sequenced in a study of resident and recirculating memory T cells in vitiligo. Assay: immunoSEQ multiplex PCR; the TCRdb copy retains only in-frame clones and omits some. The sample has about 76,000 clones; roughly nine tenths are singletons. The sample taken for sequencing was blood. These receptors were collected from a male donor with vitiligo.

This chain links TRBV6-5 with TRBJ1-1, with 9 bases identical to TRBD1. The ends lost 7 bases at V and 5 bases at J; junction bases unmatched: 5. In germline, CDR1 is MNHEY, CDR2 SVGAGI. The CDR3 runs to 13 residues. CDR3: CASTPTGGTEAFF. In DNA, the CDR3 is TGTGCCAGCACCCCGACAGGGGGAACTGAAGCTTTCTTT.

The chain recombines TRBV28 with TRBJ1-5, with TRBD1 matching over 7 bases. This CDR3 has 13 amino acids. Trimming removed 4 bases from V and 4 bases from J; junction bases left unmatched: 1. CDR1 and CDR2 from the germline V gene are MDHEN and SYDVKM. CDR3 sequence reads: CASSSTGNQPQHF. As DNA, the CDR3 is TGTGCCAGCAGTTCGACAGGGAATCAGCCCCAGCATTTT.

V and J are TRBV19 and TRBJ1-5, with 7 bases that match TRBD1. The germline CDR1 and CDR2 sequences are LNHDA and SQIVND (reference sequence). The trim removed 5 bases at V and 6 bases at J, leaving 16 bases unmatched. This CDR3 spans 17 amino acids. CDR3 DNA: TGTGCCAGTAGTTCCCCCAGCCGACAGGGCCCCCGTCAGCCCCAGCATTTT. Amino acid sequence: CASSSPSRQGPRQPQHF.

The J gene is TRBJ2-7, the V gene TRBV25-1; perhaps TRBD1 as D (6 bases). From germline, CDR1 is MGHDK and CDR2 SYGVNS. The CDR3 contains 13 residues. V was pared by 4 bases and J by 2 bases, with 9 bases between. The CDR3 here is CASSADSPYEQYF. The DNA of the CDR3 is TGTGCCAGCAGTGCGGACAGCCCCTACGAGCAGTACTTC.

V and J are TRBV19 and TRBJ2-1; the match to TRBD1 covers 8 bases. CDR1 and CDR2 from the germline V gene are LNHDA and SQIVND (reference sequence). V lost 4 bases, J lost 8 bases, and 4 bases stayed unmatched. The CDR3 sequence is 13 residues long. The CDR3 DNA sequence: TGTGCCAGTAGTACCTTACAGGGGGATGAGCAGTTCTTC. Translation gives CASSTLQGDEQFF. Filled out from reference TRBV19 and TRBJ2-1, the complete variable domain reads DGGITQSPKYLFRKEGQNVTLSCEQNLNHDAMYWYRQDPGQGLRLIYYSQIVNDFQKGDIAEGYSVSREKKESFPLTVTSAQKNPTAFYLCASSTLQGDEQFFGPGTRLTVL.

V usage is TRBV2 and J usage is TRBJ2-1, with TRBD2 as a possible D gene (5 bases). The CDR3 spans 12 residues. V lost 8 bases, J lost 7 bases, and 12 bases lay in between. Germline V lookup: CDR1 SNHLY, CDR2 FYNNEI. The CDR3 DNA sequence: TGTGCCAGCCGCCCGGGGTGGAATGAGCAGTTCTTC. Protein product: CASRPGWNEQFF.

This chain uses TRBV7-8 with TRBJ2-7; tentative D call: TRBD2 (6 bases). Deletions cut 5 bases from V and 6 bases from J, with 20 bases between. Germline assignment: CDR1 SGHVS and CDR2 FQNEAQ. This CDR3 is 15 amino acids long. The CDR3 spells CASSRSGSLYGEQYF. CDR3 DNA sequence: TGTGCCAGCAGCCGTAGCGGCAGCCTTTATGGCGAGCAGTACTTC.

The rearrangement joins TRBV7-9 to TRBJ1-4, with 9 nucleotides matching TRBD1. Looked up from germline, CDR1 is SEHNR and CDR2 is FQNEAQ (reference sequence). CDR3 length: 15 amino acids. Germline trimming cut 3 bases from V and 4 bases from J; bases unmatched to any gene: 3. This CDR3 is CASSLGDRDNEKLFF. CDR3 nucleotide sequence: TGTGCCAGCAGCTTGGGGGACAGGGATAATGAAAAACTGTTTTTT.

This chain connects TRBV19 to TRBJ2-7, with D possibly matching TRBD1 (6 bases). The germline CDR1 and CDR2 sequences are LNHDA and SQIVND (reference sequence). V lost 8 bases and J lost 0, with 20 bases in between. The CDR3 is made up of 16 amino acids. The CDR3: CASARTGPPSSYEQYF. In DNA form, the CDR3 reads TGTGCCAGTGCCCGAACAGGGCCCCCGAGCTCCTACGAGCAGTACTTC.

The CDR3, as DNA: TGTGCCAGCAGTTCCCCCCAGGGAAATCAATATGGCTACACCTTC. Its translation is CASSSPQGNQYGYTF. The chain uses TRBV6-5 and TRBJ1-2; D may be TRBD1 (5 bases). V dropped 4 bases and J dropped 5 bases, with 17 bases sitting between them. The CDR3 extends over 15 amino acids. In germline, CDR1 is MNHEY, CDR2 SVGAGI.

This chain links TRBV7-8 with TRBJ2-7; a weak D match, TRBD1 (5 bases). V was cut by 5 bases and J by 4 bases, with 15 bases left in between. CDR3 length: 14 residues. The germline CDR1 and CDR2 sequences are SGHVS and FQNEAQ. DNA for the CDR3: TGTGCCAGCAGCCGCCAGGGTGGCCCATACGAGCAGTACTTC. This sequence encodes CASSRQGGPYEQYF.

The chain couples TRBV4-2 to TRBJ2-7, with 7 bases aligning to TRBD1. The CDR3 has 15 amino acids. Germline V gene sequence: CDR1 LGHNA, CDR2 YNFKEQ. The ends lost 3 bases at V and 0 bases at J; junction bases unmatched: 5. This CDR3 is CASSQLQGTSYEQYF. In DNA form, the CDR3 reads TGTGCCAGCAGCCAGTTACAGGGGACCTCCTACGAGCAGTACTTC.

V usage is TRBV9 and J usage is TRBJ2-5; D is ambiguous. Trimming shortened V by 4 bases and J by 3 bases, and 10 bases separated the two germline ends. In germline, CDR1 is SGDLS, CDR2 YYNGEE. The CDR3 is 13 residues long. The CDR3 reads CASSITAEETQYF. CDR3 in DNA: TGTGCCAGCAGCATCACAGCAGAAGAGACCCAGTACTTC.

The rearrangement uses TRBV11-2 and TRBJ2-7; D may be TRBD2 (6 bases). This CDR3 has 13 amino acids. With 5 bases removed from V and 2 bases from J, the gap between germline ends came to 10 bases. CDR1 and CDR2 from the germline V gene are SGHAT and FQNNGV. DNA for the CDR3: TGTGCCAGCAGCACTAGCAGCGCCTACGAGCAGTACTTC. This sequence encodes CASSTSSAYEQYF.

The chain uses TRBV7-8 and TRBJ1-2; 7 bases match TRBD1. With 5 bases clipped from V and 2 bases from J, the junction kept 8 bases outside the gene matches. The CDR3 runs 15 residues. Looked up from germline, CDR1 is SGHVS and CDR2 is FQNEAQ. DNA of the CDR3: TGTGCCAGCAGCGCCCCGGGACAGATAAACTATGGCTACACCTTC. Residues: CASSAPGQINYGYTF.

The CDR3, as DNA: TGCGCCAGCAGCCTCCGAAAAAGCGGGAGGGCCCACGAGCAGTACTTC. It codes for CASSLRKSGRAHEQYF. The chain recombines TRBV4-3 with TRBJ2-7; TRBD2 matches at 10 bases. The CDR3 sequence is 16 residues long. V lost 4 bases to trimming and J lost 5 bases; unmatched junction nucleotides: 11. The germline CDR1 and CDR2 sequences are LGHNA and YSLEER.

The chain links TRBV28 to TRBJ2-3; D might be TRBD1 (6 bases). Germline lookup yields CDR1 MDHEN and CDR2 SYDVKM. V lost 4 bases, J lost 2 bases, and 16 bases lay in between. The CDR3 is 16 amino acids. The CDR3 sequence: CASSYPTGVPTDTQYF. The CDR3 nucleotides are TGTGCCAGCAGTTACCCGACAGGAGTTCCCACAGATACGCAGTATTTT.

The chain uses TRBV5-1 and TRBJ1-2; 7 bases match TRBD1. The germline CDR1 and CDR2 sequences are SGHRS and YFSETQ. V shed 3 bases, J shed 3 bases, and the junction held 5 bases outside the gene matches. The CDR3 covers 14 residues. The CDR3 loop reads CASSSTTGDYGYTF. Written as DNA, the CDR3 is TGCGCCAGCAGCTCGACTACAGGGGACTATGGCTACACCTTC.

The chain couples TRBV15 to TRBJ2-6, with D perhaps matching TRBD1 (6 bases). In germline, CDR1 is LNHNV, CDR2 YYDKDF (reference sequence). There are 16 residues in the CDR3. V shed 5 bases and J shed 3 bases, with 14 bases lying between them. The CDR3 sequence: CATSETRGYGANVLTF. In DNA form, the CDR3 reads TGTGCCACCAGCGAAACCAGGGGATATGGGGCCAACGTCCTGACTTTC.

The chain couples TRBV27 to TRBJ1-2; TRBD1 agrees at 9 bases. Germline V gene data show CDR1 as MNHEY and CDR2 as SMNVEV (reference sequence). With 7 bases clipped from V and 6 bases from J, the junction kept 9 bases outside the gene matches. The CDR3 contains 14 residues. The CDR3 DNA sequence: TGTGCCAGCACCCTCTCCGGGACAGGGAATGGCTACACCTTC. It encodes CASTLSGTGNGYTF.

CDR3 sequence: CASSLRTGRWDNEQFF. The CDR3 region has the DNA TGTGCCAGCAGTCTCAGGACTGGGAGGTGGGACAATGAGCAGTTCTTC. The chain couples TRBV6-6 to TRBJ2-1, with D maybe TRBD2 (6 bases). The germline V gene encodes CDR1 MNHNY and CDR2 SVGAGI (reference sequence). This CDR3 is 16 amino acids long. V lost 5 bases and J lost 5, with 19 bases in between.

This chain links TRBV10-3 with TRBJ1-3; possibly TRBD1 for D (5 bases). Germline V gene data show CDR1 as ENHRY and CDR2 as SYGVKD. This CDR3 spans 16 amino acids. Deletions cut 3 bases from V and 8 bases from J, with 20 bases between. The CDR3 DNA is TGTGCCATCAGTGACCAGCGGGGGGTACAGTACTACACCATATATTTT. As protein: CAISDQRGVQYYTIYF.

The CDR3 DNA is TGTGCCAGCAGCAATGCAGGGCCAAGCACAGATACGCAGTATTTT. The encoded protein is CASSNAGPSTDTQYF. The J gene is TRBJ2-3, the V gene TRBV7-3; a weak D match, TRBD1 (5 bases). This CDR3 comprises 15 residues. The germline gives CDR1 SGHTA, CDR2 FQGTGA. With 5 bases removed from V and 0 bases from J, the gap between germline ends came to 12 bases.

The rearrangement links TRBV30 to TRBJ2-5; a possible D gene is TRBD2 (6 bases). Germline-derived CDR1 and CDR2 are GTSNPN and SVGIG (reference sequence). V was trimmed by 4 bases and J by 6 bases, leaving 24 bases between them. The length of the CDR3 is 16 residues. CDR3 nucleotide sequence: TGTGCCTGGACGGTAGTGGGCGGGGCCTCCCGGAAGACCCAGTACTTC. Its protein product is CAWTVVGGASRKTQYF.

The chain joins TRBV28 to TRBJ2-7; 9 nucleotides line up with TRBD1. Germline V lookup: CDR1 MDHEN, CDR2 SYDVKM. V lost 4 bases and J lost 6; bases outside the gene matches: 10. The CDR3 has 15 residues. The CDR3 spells CASSSTGTGNPEQYF. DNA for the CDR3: TGTGCCAGCAGTTCCACCGGGACAGGGAACCCCGAGCAGTACTTC.

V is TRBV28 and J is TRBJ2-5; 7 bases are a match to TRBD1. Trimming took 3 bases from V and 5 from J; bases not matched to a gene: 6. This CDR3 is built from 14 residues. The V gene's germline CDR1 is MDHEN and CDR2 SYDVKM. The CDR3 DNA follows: TGTGCCAGCAGTTTCCAGGGGGATGAGGAGACCCAGTACTTC. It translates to CASSFQGDEETQYF.